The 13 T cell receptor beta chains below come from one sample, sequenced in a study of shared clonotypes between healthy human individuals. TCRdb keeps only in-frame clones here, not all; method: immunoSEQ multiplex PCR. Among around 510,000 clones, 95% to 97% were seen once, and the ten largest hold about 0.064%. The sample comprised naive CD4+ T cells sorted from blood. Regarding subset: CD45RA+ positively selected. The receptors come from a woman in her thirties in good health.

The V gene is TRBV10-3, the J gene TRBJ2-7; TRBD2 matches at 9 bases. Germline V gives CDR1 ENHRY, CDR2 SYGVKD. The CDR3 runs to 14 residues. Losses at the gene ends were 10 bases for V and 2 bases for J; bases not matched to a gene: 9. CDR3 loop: CATNSGSGTYEQYF. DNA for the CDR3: TGTGCCACCAATAGCGGGAGTGGGACCTACGAGCAGTACTTC.

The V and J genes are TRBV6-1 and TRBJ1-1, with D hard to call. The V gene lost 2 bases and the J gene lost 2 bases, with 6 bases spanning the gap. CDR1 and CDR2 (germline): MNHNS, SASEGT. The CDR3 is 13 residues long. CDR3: CASSETLNTEAFF. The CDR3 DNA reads TGTGCCAGCAGTGAAACGCTCAACACTGAAGCTTTCTTT.

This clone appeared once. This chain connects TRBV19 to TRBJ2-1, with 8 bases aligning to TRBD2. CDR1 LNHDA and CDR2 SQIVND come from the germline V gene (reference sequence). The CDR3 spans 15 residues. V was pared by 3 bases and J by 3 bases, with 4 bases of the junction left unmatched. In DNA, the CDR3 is TGTGCCAGTAGTATTGGGACTAGGGGCTACAATGAGCAGTTCTTC. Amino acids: CASSIGTRGYNEQFF.

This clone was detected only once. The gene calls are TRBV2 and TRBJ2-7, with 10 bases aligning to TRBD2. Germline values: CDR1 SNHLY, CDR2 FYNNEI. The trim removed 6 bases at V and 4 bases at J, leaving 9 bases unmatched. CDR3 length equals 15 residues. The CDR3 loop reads CASRSTGTSAYEQYF. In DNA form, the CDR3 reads TGTGCCAGCAGGTCAACCGGGACTAGCGCATACGAGCAGTACTTC.

As DNA, the CDR3 is TGTGCCAGCAGGGGGGGGAGTAATGAAAAACTGTTTTTT. It translates to CASRGGSNEKLFF. The V and J genes are TRBV6-5 and TRBJ1-4, with TRBD1 as a possible D gene (5 bases). The germline CDR1 and CDR2 sequences are MNHEY and SVGAGI. The length of the CDR3 is 13 residues. V lost 6 bases to trimming and J lost 4 bases, with 9 bases between them.

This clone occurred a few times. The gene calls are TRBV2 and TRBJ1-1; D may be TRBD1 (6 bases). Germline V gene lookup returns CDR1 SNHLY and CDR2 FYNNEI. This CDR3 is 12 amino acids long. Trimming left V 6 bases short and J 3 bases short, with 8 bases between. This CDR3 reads CASSRGDTEAFF. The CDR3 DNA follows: TGTGCCAGCAGCAGGGGTGACACTGAAGCTTTCTTT.

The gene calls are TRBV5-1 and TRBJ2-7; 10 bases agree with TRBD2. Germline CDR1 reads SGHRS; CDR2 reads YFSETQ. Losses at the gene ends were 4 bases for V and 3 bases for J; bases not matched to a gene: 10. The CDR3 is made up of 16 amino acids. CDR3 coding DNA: TGCGCCAGCAGCCTTGCAAGGAGGACTAGCGGCTACGAGCAGTACTTC. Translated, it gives CASSLARRTSGYEQYF.

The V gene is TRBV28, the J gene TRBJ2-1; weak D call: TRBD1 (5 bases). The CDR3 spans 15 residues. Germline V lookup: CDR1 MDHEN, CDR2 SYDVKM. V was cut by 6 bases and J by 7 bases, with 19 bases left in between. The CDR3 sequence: CASSRQSELDNEQFF. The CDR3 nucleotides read TGTGCCAGCAGCCGACAGAGTGAGCTGGATAATGAGCAGTTCTTC.

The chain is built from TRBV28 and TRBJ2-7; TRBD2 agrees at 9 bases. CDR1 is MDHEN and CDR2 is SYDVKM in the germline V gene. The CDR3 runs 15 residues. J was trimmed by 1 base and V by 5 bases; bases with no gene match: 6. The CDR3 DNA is TGTGCCAGCAGTCCCGGGACTAGCAGATCCTACGAGCAGTACTTC. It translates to CASSPGTSRSYEQYF.

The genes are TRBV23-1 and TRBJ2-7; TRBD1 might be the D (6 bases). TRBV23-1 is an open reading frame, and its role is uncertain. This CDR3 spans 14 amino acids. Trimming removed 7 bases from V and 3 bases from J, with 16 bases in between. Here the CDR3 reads CASTRRGQLYEQYF. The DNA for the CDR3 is TGCGCCAGCACCCGTAGAGGACAGCTCTACGAGCAGTACTTC.

CDR3 amino acids: CASSSVVGGSNTGELFF. The CDR3, as DNA: TGTGCCAGCAGTTCCGTCGTAGGGGGCTCGAACACCGGGGAGCTGTTTTTT. V gene TRBV28 combines with J gene TRBJ2-2, with TRBD1 matching over 7 bases. Germline V gene data show CDR1 as MDHEN and CDR2 as SYDVKM. The CDR3 contains 17 residues. Germline trimming cut 4 bases from V and 0 bases from J; bases unmatched to any gene: 8.

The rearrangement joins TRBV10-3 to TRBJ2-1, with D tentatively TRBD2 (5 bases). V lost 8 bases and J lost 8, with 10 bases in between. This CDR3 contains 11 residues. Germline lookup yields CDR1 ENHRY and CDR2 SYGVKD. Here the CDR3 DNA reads TGTGCCATCGGGGAGAGGGATGAGCAGTTCTTC. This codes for CAIGERDEQFF.

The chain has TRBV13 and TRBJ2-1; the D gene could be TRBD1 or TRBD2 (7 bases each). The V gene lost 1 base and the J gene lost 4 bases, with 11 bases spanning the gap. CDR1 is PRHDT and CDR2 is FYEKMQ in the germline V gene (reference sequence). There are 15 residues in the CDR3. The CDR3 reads CASSLAQGGYNEQFF. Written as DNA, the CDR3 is TGTGCCAGCAGCTTAGCTCAGGGGGGGTACAATGAGCAGTTCTTC.